What follows are 30 T cell receptor beta chains derived from one specimen sequenced in a study of blood T cell repertoires in COVID-19. Here immunoSEQ multiplex PCR was the method, and the copy in TCRdb shows in-frame clones only, minus some. In the table there are roughly 150,000 clones, roughly 85% of which are singletons. The sequenced sample consisted of PBMCs or T cells enriched from blood (not recorded which). These receptors were taken from a woman in her seventies in a cohort exposed to, infected with or recovered from COVID-19 (not recorded which).

This clone was observed a handful of times. The gene calls are TRBV5-1 and TRBJ1-2; TRBD1 matches 10 bases. This CDR3 is 15 amino acids long. The V segment lost 2 bases and the J segment 6 bases; nucleotides outside the gene matches: 7. Germline loops: CDR1 SGHRS, CDR2 YFSETQ. CDR3 nucleotides: TGCGCCAGCAGCTTCACGACAGGGGGCGAAAATGGCTACACCTTC. This translates into CASSFTTGGENGYTF.

CDR3 residues: CASSSGLATTYEQYF. In nucleotides, the CDR3 is TGTGCCAGCAGCTCCGGACTAGCGACCACCTACGAGCAGTACTTC. The chain carries TRBV11-3 and TRBJ2-7; 9 nucleotides line up with TRBD2. This CDR3 has 15 residues. The J segment lost 2 bases and the V segment lost 4 bases, leaving 6 bases of the junction unmatched. Germline values: CDR1 SGHNT, CDR2 YENEEA.

The rearrangement links TRBV19 to TRBJ2-2, with D unclear. Germline V gives CDR1 LNHDA, CDR2 SQIVND (reference sequence). The germline V and J ends were trimmed by 3 bases and 4 bases, with 6 bases remaining between them. This CDR3 comprises 13 residues. As DNA, the CDR3 is TGTGCCAGTAGTATTTACACCACCGGGGAGCTGTTTTTT. This sequence encodes CASSIYTTGELFF.

This clone was recorded many times. V gene TRBV7-2 combines with J gene TRBJ2-2; 7 bases align to TRBD1. CDR1 is SGHTA and CDR2 is FQGNSA in the germline V gene. V lost 0 bases and J lost 8; bases outside the gene matches: 3. The CDR3 spans 14 residues. CDR3 loop: CASSLAPTGGELFF. DNA for the CDR3: TGTGCCAGCAGCTTAGCGCCGACAGGGGGGGAGCTGTTTTTT. Looking up the rest from reference TRBV7-2 and TRBJ2-2 gives the full variable domain: GAGVSQSPSNKVTEKGKDVELRCDPISGHTALYWYRQSLGQGLEFLIYFQGNSAPDKSGLPSDRFSAERTGGSVSTLTIQRTQQEDSAVYLCASSLAPTGGELFFGEGSRLTVL.

This chain connects TRBV5-1 to TRBJ2-7; the D gene is possibly TRBD1 (6 bases). Trimming shortened V by 10 bases and J by 5 bases, and 16 bases separated the two germline ends. This CDR3 is built from 12 residues. The germline CDR1 and CDR2 sequences are SGHRS and YFSETQ. The CDR3 spells CASTLQGHEQYF. The CDR3, as DNA: TGCGCCTCCACGCTTCAGGGGCACGAGCAGTACTTC.

This clone was detected only once. The chain carries TRBV2 and TRBJ2-7; the D gene is possibly TRBD1 (5 bases). The CDR3 sequence is 14 residues long. Trimming removed 7 bases at V and 2 bases at J, with 15 bases between. CDR1 SNHLY and CDR2 FYNNEI come from the germline V gene. CDR3 protein: CASTPDLGPYEQYF. The CDR3, as DNA: TGTGCCAGCACCCCAGATCTGGGGCCCTACGAGCAGTACTTC.

The rearrangement links TRBV11-1 to TRBJ2-2; D might be TRBD1 (7 bases). Per the germline V gene, CDR1 is SGHAT and CDR2 is FQDESV (reference sequence). The V gene lost 2 bases and the J gene lost 6 bases, with 16 bases spanning the gap. This CDR3 has 16 amino acids. CDR3 region: CASSLRRDSPAGELFF. The DNA of the CDR3 is TGTGCCAGCAGCTTACGGAGGGACAGCCCAGCCGGGGAGCTGTTTTTT.

The chain is built from TRBV6-5 and TRBJ1-5; D is possibly TRBD1 (6 bases). CDR1 is MNHEY, CDR2 SVGAGI, per germline. The CDR3 contains 12 residues. Trimming took off 8 bases at V and 7 bases at J, with 12 bases between the two ends. The CDR3 loop is CASGAGDQPQHF. The CDR3 coding sequence is TGTGCCAGCGGGGCAGGGGACCAGCCCCAGCATTTT.

The chain joins TRBV5-1 to TRBJ2-2, with 8 positions matching TRBD1. The CDR3 runs to 16 residues. Germline V CDR1 and CDR2: SGHRS, YFSETQ. V lost 4 bases to trimming and J lost 0 bases; unmatched junction nucleotides: 5. This chain's CDR3 is CASSPLQGANTGELFF. In DNA form, the CDR3 reads TGCGCCAGCAGCCCTCTACAGGGGGCGAACACCGGGGAGCTGTTTTTT.

The V and J genes are TRBV5-1 and TRBJ1-1; D might be TRBD1 (6 bases). The CDR3 is 14 amino acids. The V gene's germline CDR1 is SGHRS and CDR2 YFSETQ. Trimming shortened V by 4 bases and J by 5 bases, and 15 bases separated the two germline ends. The CDR3 here is CASSTGQLGTEAFF. The CDR3 DNA follows: TGCGCCAGCAGCACCGGACAGTTGGGAACTGAAGCTTTCTTT.

The J gene is TRBJ1-1, the V gene TRBV11-3; a weak D match, TRBD1 (6 bases). CDR1 is SGHNT and CDR2 is YENEEA in the germline V gene. Between the trimmed V and J ends, which lost 0 bases and 1 base, there was a span of 6 bases. The CDR3 is 14 amino acids. This CDR3 reads CASSLETGNTEAFF. For the CDR3, the DNA is TGTGCCAGCAGCTTAGAGACAGGGAACACTGAAGCTTTCTTT.

This clone was detected only once. J is TRBJ1-2 and V is TRBV9, with D hard to call. The CDR3 runs 15 residues. Looked up from germline, CDR1 is SGDLS and CDR2 is YYNGEE. Trimming shortened V by 0 bases and J by 7 bases, and 16 bases separated the two germline ends. This CDR3 is CASSVADSTEGGYTF. CDR3 DNA sequence: TGTGCCAGCAGCGTAGCCGACTCAACCGAGGGTGGCTACACCTTC.

The V call is TRBV23-1, the J call TRBJ1-5, with 7 bases fitting TRBD1. TRBV23-1 is filed as an ORF, its function uncertain. V shed 11 bases, J shed 4 bases, and the junction held 14 bases outside the gene matches. The CDR3 extends over 15 amino acids. CDR3 sequence (DNA): TGCGCCGCAAGAGACAGGGTATTAAGAAATCAGCCCCAGCATTTT. This codes for CAARDRVLRNQPQHF.

DNA for the CDR3: TGCGCCAGCAGCCTAGGGAGTCGCTCCTACGAGCAGTACTTC. It encodes CASSLGSRSYEQYF. The chain links TRBV5-1 to TRBJ2-7; D is perhaps TRBD2 (5 bases). This CDR3 has 14 amino acids. V dropped 4 bases and J dropped 0 bases, with 11 bases sitting between them. The germline gives CDR1 SGHRS, CDR2 YFSETQ.

The chain joins TRBV6-5 to TRBJ2-7; tentatively, D is TRBD1 (7 bases). The CDR3 totals 14 residues. The germline V gene has CDR1 MNHEY and CDR2 SVGAGI. The V gene lost 6 bases and the J gene lost 6 bases, with 18 bases spanning the gap. The CDR3 reads CASRVRGRGAEQYF. DNA for the CDR3: TGTGCCAGCAGGGTAAGGGGGCGGGGAGCCGAGCAGTACTTC.

The CDR3 nucleotides read TGCGCCAGCACCGCATCCGGACATAATGAAAAACTGTTTTTT. It specifies CASTASGHNEKLFF. The genes are TRBV5-1 and TRBJ1-4, with TRBD1 as a possible D gene (5 bases). Germline V gene data show CDR1 as SGHRS and CDR2 as YFSETQ. The ends were cut back, 6 bases at V and 4 bases at J, with 13 bases in the middle. This CDR3 is 14 amino acids long.

CDR3 sequence: CASSSRGQSYSPLHF. For the CDR3, the DNA is TGTGCCAGCAGCTCCAGAGGTCAATCCTATTCACCCCTCCACTTT. The chain links TRBV11-3 to TRBJ1-6; D call uncertain. Trimming took off 4 bases at V and 8 bases at J, with 15 bases between the two ends. The CDR3 has 15 residues. The germline CDR1 and CDR2 sequences are SGHNT and YENEEA. The whole variable domain, filled in from reference TRBV11-3 and TRBJ1-6, reads EAGVVQSPRYKIIEKKQPVAFWCNPISGHNTLYWYLQNLGQGPELLIRYENEEAVDDSQLPKDRFSAERLKGVDSTLKIQPAELGDSAVYLCASSSRGQSYSPLHFGNGTRLTVT.

This chain uses TRBV5-8 with TRBJ2-5; 10 nucleotides align to TRBD2. J gave up 0 bases and V 4 bases, and 6 bases lay outside the gene matches. The V gene's germline CDR1 is SGHTS and CDR2 YDEGEE. This CDR3 contains 16 residues. The CDR3 region is CASSRGLANNQETQYF. In DNA, the CDR3 is TGTGCCAGCAGCAGGGGACTAGCGAACAACCAAGAGACCCAGTACTTC. Using reference TRBV5-8 and TRBJ2-5 for the parts outside the CDR3, the full variable domain is EAGVTQSPTHLIKTRGQQATLRCSPISGHTSVYWYQQALGLGLQFLLWYDEGEERNRGNFPPRFSGRQFPNYSSELNVNALELEDSALYLCASSRGLANNQETQYFGPGTRLLVL.

In its sample, this clone was seen a few times. This sequence joins TRBV19 and TRBJ2-1; possible D gene TRBD2, 5 bases. The germline V and J ends were trimmed by 3 bases and 1 base, with 7 bases remaining between them. The CDR3 covers 14 residues. Germline loops: CDR1 LNHDA, CDR2 SQIVND (reference sequence). CDR3 sequence (DNA): TGTGCCAGTAGTATCCAGCGGTCCTACAATGAGCAGTTCTTC. It specifies CASSIQRSYNEQFF.

The CDR3 here is CASSTLLAGGTNEQFF. DNA of the CDR3: TGCGCCAGCAGCACCTTACTAGCGGGGGGGACCAATGAGCAGTTCTTC. This sequence joins TRBV5-1 and TRBJ2-1; 13 bases match TRBD2. The V gene end was trimmed by 4 bases and the J gene end by 6 bases; junction bases not matched to a gene: 7. CDR1 and CDR2 from the germline V gene are SGHRS and YFSETQ. The CDR3 has 16 residues.

The chain combines TRBV6-5 with TRBJ2-7, with 7 nucleotides matching TRBD2. This CDR3 spans 15 amino acids. Germline V gene data show CDR1 as MNHEY and CDR2 as SVGAGI. Germline trimming cut 0 bases from V and 6 bases from J; bases unmatched to any gene: 8. CDR3 sequence (DNA): TGTGCCAGCAGTTACTCGGCGGGAGACTACGCCGAGCAGTACTTC. Its translation is CASSYSAGDYAEQYF.

The V and J genes are TRBV27 and TRBJ2-1; 8 bases match TRBD2. This CDR3 is built from 14 residues. V gave up 2 bases and J gave up 6 bases; unmatched junction bases: 3. The V gene's germline CDR1 is MNHEY and CDR2 SMNVEV (reference sequence). As DNA, the CDR3 is TGTGCCAGCAGTTTAATTACTAGCGGCAATGAGCAGTTCTTC. The encoded protein is CASSLITSGNEQFF.

This clone was seen a single time. This chain joins TRBV7-9 and TRBJ2-7; 7 bases match TRBD2. This CDR3 region has 15 residues. V shed 6 bases, J shed 4 bases, and the junction held 12 bases outside the gene matches. Germline values: CDR1 SEHNR, CDR2 FQNEAQ (reference sequence). Here the CDR3 DNA reads TGTGCCAGCAGTCGCCCGATCACTAGCGCATACGAGCAGTACTTC. Translating it yields CASSRPITSAYEQYF.

The rearrangement links TRBV27 to TRBJ1-6; 10 bases are shared with TRBD1. This CDR3 comprises 14 residues. Looked up from germline, CDR1 is MNHEY and CDR2 is SMNVEV (reference sequence). Trimming cost V 7 bases and J 11 bases; bases outside gene matches: 8. The CDR3, as DNA: TGTGCCAGCAATGACAGGGGGCCCTTCCCACCCCTCCACTTT. Residues: CASNDRGPFPPLHF.

This clone turned up a few times. The rearrangement links TRBV3-1 (or the pseudogene TRBV3-2) to TRBJ1-2; 9 bases are shared with TRBD1. In germline, CDR1 is LGHDT, CDR2 YNNKEL (reference sequence). V lost 5 bases, J lost 3 bases, and 4 bases stayed unmatched. The CDR3 loop spans 14 amino acids. The CDR3 protein is CASSAGQGHYGYTF. The CDR3, as DNA: TGTGCCAGCAGCGCAGGACAGGGGCACTATGGCTACACCTTC.

This clone was seen repeatedly, ten times or more. V is TRBV5-1 and J is TRBJ1-3; D is perhaps TRBD1 (5 bases). The length of the CDR3 is 15 residues. The germline V gene has CDR1 SGHRS and CDR2 YFSETQ. Trimming left V 5 bases short and J 3 bases short, with 15 bases between. The CDR3: CASSYLPGIGNTIYF. CDR3 in DNA: TGCGCCAGCAGTTATCTGCCAGGGATTGGAAACACCATATATTTT.

The chain uses TRBV28 and TRBJ1-5; 11 nucleotides line up with TRBD1. CDR1 and CDR2 from the germline V gene are MDHEN and SYDVKM. The V and J ends lost 2 bases and 5 bases, in that order; junction bases with no gene match: 2. CDR3 length: 15 amino acids. CDR3 protein: CASSLTGQGDQPQHF. Here the CDR3 DNA reads TGTGCCAGCAGTTTAACGGGACAGGGGGATCAGCCCCAGCATTTT.

CDR3 coding DNA: TGCGCCAGCAGTCCCCTACAGGGGGATTATGGCTACACCTTC. Protein sequence: CASSPLQGDYGYTF. This chain connects TRBV5-1 to TRBJ1-2; 8 bases align to TRBD1. The V gene's germline CDR1 is SGHRS and CDR2 YFSETQ. Losses at the gene ends were 5 bases for V and 5 bases for J; bases not matched to a gene: 8. This CDR3 region has 14 residues.

The V gene is TRBV6-5, the J gene TRBJ2-3; TRBD2 matches 12 bases. CDR3 size: 16 residues. V shed 4 bases, J shed 0 bases, and the junction held 2 bases outside the gene matches. The germline V gene encodes CDR1 MNHEY and CDR2 SVGAGI. The CDR3 coding sequence is TGTGCCAGCAGTTCTCTAGCGGGAGGGAGCACAGATACGCAGTATTTT. Translated, it gives CASSSLAGGSTDTQYF.

The chain combines TRBV7-2 with TRBJ2-7, with a tentative D call TRBD2 (5 bases). The CDR3 totals 18 residues. The germline V and J ends were trimmed by 5 bases and 1 base, with 24 bases remaining between them. Germline V gives CDR1 SGHTA, CDR2 FQGNSA. The DNA for the CDR3 is TGTGCCAGCAGCCGTCAATACATTAGGAAGGCGGGTTCCTACGAGCAGTACTTC. This translates into CASSRQYIRKAGSYEQYF.